This T cell receptor (beta chain) was recorded in a study of Ad26.COV2.S vaccination and SARS-CoV-2 variants. Overall study context: Once or twice, 56 days apart, Ad26.COV2.S was delivered intramuscularly. Overall study findings and caveats: Breadth, reportedly substantial, characterized the spike-specific CD8+ and CD4+ T cell responses after vaccination.

Per germline, CDR1 SGHTA and CDR2 FQGNSA. The CDR3 sequence is 14 residues long. With V trimmed by 5 bases and J by 5 bases, 5 bases remained unmatched. Method: immunoSEQ multiplex PCR; TCRdb's copy keeps in-frame clones and lacks some. The data hold roughly 320,000 clones, with around 87% observed a single time. Treatment specified: 19 received Ad26.COV2.S at low or high dose, single or two shots; roughly five received placebo; per-sample allocation not given. On day 63 after the first injection, vaccine and placebo recipients gave samples. For this clone: The antigen remains unidentified.

This clonotype originated in a person between 18 and 59 years old who received the Ad26.COV2.S COVID-19 vaccine or a placebo. The source material was peripheral blood, sampled in a trial of Ad26.COV2.S vaccine versus placebo. The rearrangement uses TRBV7-2 and TRBJ2-1; 8 bases align to TRBD1. The CDR3 loop is CASSRQGLNNEQFF. The CDR3, as DNA: TGTGCCAGCAGCAGACAGGGGCTGAACAATGAGCAGTTCTTC.